This T cell receptor beta chain was sequenced during a study of blood T cell repertoires in COVID-19 (dated by TCRdb to the early 2020s). Study-wide context: Collaborator samples came from the United States, Italy and Spain and covered acute and convalescent phases of COVID-19. The material from the prospective study consisted of cDNA or gDNA derived from T cells, B-cell-depleted T cells, or PBMCs. The dataset comprised deeply sampled blood TCRbeta repertoires from subjects exposed to, actively infected with, or recovered from COVID-19. A freely available public database, intended as a resource for researchers studying the immune response to SARS-CoV-2, is where the repertoires were released. Samples came from the ongoing ImmuneRACE study (first 160 participants) plus 1,254 subjects from 6 global collaborators. The sample metadata nearly always contained a de-identified subject ID, COVID-19 status, age in years and sex. Where available, HLA class I and class II types were taken from metadata supplied by the sample provider and were not determined by assay-based typing.

Notes on this clone: Its antigen has not been determined. Base quality data are lacking; no much larger clone is found one base away.

Results and caveats for the whole study, not just this receptor: The amount of clinical and demographic metadata varied by source and participant and was provided uncurated.

The V end gives up 2 bases and the J end 3 bases, leaving 3 bases in the junction not matched to a gene. CDR1 MNHEY and CDR2 SMNVEV are derived from the germline V gene (reference sequence). Taken from cysteine to phenylalanine, the CDR3 has 15 residues. Only the CDR3 portion is preserved as DNA: 45 bases, with reading frame beginning at the first base. Each collaborating institution followed its own protocols to collect whole blood in K2EDTA tubes. For TCRbeta analysis, collaborators shipped samples as frozen whole blood, isolated PBMCs, or DNA extracted from either of those sample types. The immunoSEQ Assay, a bias-controlled multiplex PCR, was used to amplify TCRbeta CDR3 regions from genomic DNA. The original pipeline was this. The number of nucleated cells in each sample was estimated from the amplification of reference gene primers within the assay. To quantify the absolute abundance of each unique TCRbeta CDR3 rearrangement, sequence reads were collapsed and filtered. For each sample, productive Simpson clonality was calculated by taking the square root of Simpson's diversity index across productive rearrangements. Held by TCRdb, this immuneACCESS table contains in-frame sequences only and omits some clones. Under half of the omission traces to an unresolved V gene where checked; the cause of the rest is unknown. The D gene and trimming were derived from the DNA, and the V and J assignments and clone size from that table. This sample comprises about 110,000 clones, 75% to 90% of them detected only once. The biggest ten clones account for roughly 7% of the sample.

The sequence is built from TRBV27 and TRBJ1-2, and 10 junctional nucleotides match TRBD1. This receptor was identified in a woman aged 50 to 65 with acute or convalescent COVID-19. Sequencing was done on a sample of peripheral blood. At the DNA level, the sequence is TGTGCCAGCAGTTTAGGAGGGACAGGGGACTATGGCTACACCTTC. Its translation is CASSLGGTGDYGYTF.